This is a list of T cell receptor beta chains from one sample in a study of T-cell reconstitution after alpha-beta-depleted transplantation in children. TCRdb itself ran the PCR reads through MiXCR, one entry per CDR3 protein. Of about 370,000 distinct CDR3 sequences in the sample, over 20% were seen once. The sample here was PBMCs from the stem cell graft donor, taken from the stem cell graft. These receptors all stem from a human donor who donated a stem cell graft to a child with acute myeloid leukemia. CDR3s leave out the opening cysteine and the closing phenylalanine or tryptophan. The order of the fields is D gene, V gene, J gene, CDR3 protein. The D gene is left open where the match is weak.

-,TRBV29-1,TRBJ2-1,SAHRVVNEQF
-,TRBV4-2,TRBJ2-2,ASSQDPELSTGELF
-,TRBV6-4,TRBJ2-3,ASSEGTTSTDTQY
-,TRBV4-1,TRBJ2-7,ASSQIRDYSYEQY
-,TRBV21-1,TRBJ2-7,ASSKALDRAYEQY
TRBD2,TRBV28,TRBJ2-7,ASSTSRGGSPYEQY
-,TRBV27,TRBJ2-4,ASSFSLAKNIQY
TRBD1,TRBV12-3/TRBV12-4,TRBJ1-2,ASSKDRAYGYT
-,TRBV20-1,TRBJ2-5,SGLLRQETQY
TRBD2,TRBV12-3/TRBV12-4,TRBJ2-7,ASRLSGRADEQY
TRBD2,TRBV11-2,TRBJ2-7,ASSLDTLAGGSYEQY
-,TRBV9,TRBJ2-7,ASSVGDGPYEQY
-,TRBV4-2,TRBJ2-7,ASSQDRVSPSYEQY
TRBD2,TRBV20-1,TRBJ2-1,SARRGRTSGREGGLYNEQF
-,TRBV29-1,TRBJ2-2,SVGQSTGELF
-,TRBV20-1,TRBJ2-5,SAAKNTFQETQY
-,TRBV11-2,TRBJ2-5,ASSGRTETQY